These T cell receptor beta chains were read from a single sample in a study of spatial heterogeneity in lung cancer. TCRdb reanalysed the 5' RACE reads using MiXCR and keeps one entry per CDR3 protein. The data contain 5,200 or so distinct CDR3 sequences, roughly 7.4% of them seen just once; the ten biggest clones take up less than 55%. The source material was lung tumor tissue, sampled at surgery. These receptor sequences come from a male donor with early-stage non-small cell lung cancer. Each CDR3 is given with its conserved first and last residue. Each record gives: J gene, D gene, clone size, V gene, CDR3 DNA, CDR3 protein. The D gene is left open where the match is weak. The size of a clone is reported for some rows only, either as once, few or many, or as a class for expanded clones.

>TRBJ2-1|NA|NA|TRBV5-1
TGCGCCAGCAGCTTGGAGGGACGTCCAGGGAATGAGCAGTTCTTC
CASSLEGRPGNEQFF
>TRBJ2-2|TRBD1|large|TRBV20-1
TGCAGTGCTGGGGACAGGACCGTGAACACCGGGGAGCTGTTTTTT
CSAGDRTVNTGELFF
>TRBJ2-7|NA|many|TRBV6-2/TRBV6-3
TGTGCCAGCAGTTCAATTGGGTACTACGAGCAGTACTTC
CASSSIGYYEQYF
>TRBJ2-5|TRBD2|few|TRBV6-5
TGTGCCAGCAGTTACTCGATCGGGGGGGAGACCCAGTACTTC
CASSYSIGGETQYF
>TRBJ2-3|TRBD2|few|TRBV20-1
TGCAGTGGTAGCGTAGCGGGGACCACAGATACGCAGTATTTT
CSGSVAGTTDTQYF
>TRBJ2-7|TRBD1|few|TRBV9
TGTGCCAGCAGCGCTACCCCGGGACAGGCCTACGAGCAGTACTTC
CASSATPGQAYEQYF
>TRBJ1-2|TRBD1|many|TRBV7-9
TGTGCCAGCAGTTTATTAACAGGGGGCCGGTCTAACTATGGCTACACCTTC
CASSLLTGGRSNYGYTF
>TRBJ2-5|NA|many|TRBV3-1
TGTGCCAGCAGCCAAGGGGGATATACCGAAGAGACCCAGTACTTC
CASSQGGYTEETQYF
>TRBJ2-5|TRBD2|many|TRBV28
TGTGCCAGCGGCCTAGCGGGAGCAGAGACCCAGTACTTC
CASGLAGAETQYF
>TRBJ2-3|TRBD2|few|TRBV7-2
TGTGCCAGCAGCTTAGGGCTAGCGGGGGGGGCAGATACGCAGTATTTT
CASSLGLAGGADTQYF
>TRBJ1-1|TRBD1|many|TRBV28
TGTGCCAGCAGTTTACGGGACAGTTACACTGAAGCTTTCTTT
CASSLRDSYTEAFF
>TRBJ1-5|TRBD1|many|TRBV19
TGTGCCAGTAATAGAGACAGGGCGGGCAATCAGCCCCAGCATTTT
CASNRDRAGNQPQHF
>TRBJ1-1|NA|few|TRBV6-2/TRBV6-3
TGTGCCAGCCGAGACAGGACCTTTATGAACACTGAAGCTTTCTTT
CASRDRTFMNTEAFF
>TRBJ2-1|TRBD2|NA|TRBV9
TGTGCCAGCAGCGTTACTAGCGGGAGGATCCATGAGCAGTTCTTC
CASSVTSGRIHEQFF
>TRBJ2-7|NA|many|TRBV5-4
TGTGCCAGCAGCAACAGGCGAGCTGGACTTTCCTACGAGCAGTACTTC
CASSNRRAGLSYEQYF
>TRBJ2-5|TRBD2|many|TRBV13
TGTGCCAGCAGCTTAGTTCTTAGTCCGAGCGGGGTTGAAGAGACCCAGTACTTC
CASSLVLSPSGVEETQYF
>TRBJ2-5|NA|few|TRBV18
TGTGCCAGCTCACCACGAGAGACCCAGTACTTC
CASSPRETQYF
>TRBJ2-7|NA|few|TRBV28
TGTGCCAGCAGTTTCTACGGAGCAGACGCTTACGAGCAGTACTTC
CASSFYGADAYEQYF
>TRBJ2-2|NA|NA|TRBV3-1
TGTGCCAGCAGCCTCCGACTAGGTATCCACGGGGAGCTGTTTTTT
CASSLRLGIHGELFF
>TRBJ2-7|NA|many|TRBV28
TGTGCCAGCAGCTTAGACCGACACGAGCAGTACTTC
CASSLDRHEQYF
>TRBJ2-2|NA|many|TRBV7-9
TGTGCCAGCAGCTTAGATTTGGGACGCGAGCTGTTTTTT
CASSLDLGRELFF
>TRBJ2-7|NA|medium-sized|TRBV27
TGTGCCAGCAGTAACCGGGACACCGCCTACGAGCAGTACTTC
CASSNRDTAYEQYF
>TRBJ1-1|NA|many|TRBV4-2
TGTGCCAGCAGCCAAGTCGGGACATCCAACACTGAAGCTTTCTTT
CASSQVGTSNTEAFF
>TRBJ1-1|TRBD1|many|TRBV20-1
TGCAGTGCTCCCCGACAGGGCCTATCCCTCACTGAAGCTTTCTTT
CSAPRQGLSLTEAFF
>TRBJ2-4|NA|many|TRBV7-6
TGTGCCAGCAGCCCTAACCCGGACGGCAAAAACATTCAGTACTTC
CASSPNPDGKNIQYF
>TRBJ1-4|TRBD1|NA|TRBV28
TGTGCCAGCAGTTTATTACAGGGGATTGAAAAACTGTTTTTT
CASSLLQGIEKLFF